A single sample is the source of the 6 T cell receptor beta chains below, sequenced in a study of spatial heterogeneity in lung cancer. This sample's time point: sample taken at primary tumor resection. From tumor, nontumor lung or frozen PBMC, whole RNA was taken unsorted for sequencing. Via MiXCR, TCRdb re-called the 5' RACE reads, giving one row per CDR3 protein. Of around 48,000 distinct CDR3 sequences listed, around 5.2% are singletons. The sample consisted of PBMCs, taken at surgery. These receptors were taken from a male donor with early-stage non-small cell lung cancer.

The table lists this clonotype with many counts. For the CDR3, the DNA is TGTGCCGGAGATCCCTCTGGGGCCAACGTCCTGACTTTC. Residues: CAGDPSGANVLTF. The chain couples TRBV2 to TRBJ2-6; D is unclear. The ends were cut back, 11 bases at V and 0 bases at J, with 8 bases in the middle. The CDR3 loop spans 13 amino acids. Germline-derived CDR1 and CDR2 are SNHLY and FYNNEI.

This chain joins TRBV6-6 and TRBJ1-5; D is undetermined. CDR3 length: 14 residues. Trimming pared 5 bases from V and 5 bases from J, leaving 13 bases between. Germline values: CDR1 MNHNY, CDR2 SVGAGI (reference sequence). The CDR3 reads CASSGGMDHQPQHF. The CDR3 DNA follows: TGTGCCAGCAGTGGAGGAATGGACCATCAGCCCCAGCATTTT.

This clonotype has at least ten counts. This CDR3 reads CASSLGGVSGNTIYF. The CDR3 DNA reads as TGTGCCAGCAGTTTGGGAGGGGTCTCTGGAAACACCATATATTTT. The chain links TRBV6-5 to TRBJ1-3; possibly TRBD1 for D (5 bases). The CDR3 is 15 residues long. Trimming took 4 bases from V and 0 from J, leaving 10 bases between them. Germline loops: CDR1 MNHEY, CDR2 SVGAGI.

This clonotype was recorded many times. The J gene is TRBJ2-4, the V gene TRBV7-9; D is perhaps TRBD2 (5 bases). This CDR3 spans 16 amino acids. Germline V gives CDR1 SEHNR, CDR2 FQNEAQ (reference sequence). Trimming shortened V by 5 bases and J by 4 bases, and 18 bases separated the two germline ends. The CDR3 DNA reads TGTGCCAGCAGCCCCCCCCCTCCGGGAACAAAAAACATTCAGTACTTC. Protein: CASSPPPPGTKNIQYF.

This sequence joins TRBV20-1 and TRBJ2-1; a possible D gene is TRBD2 (7 bases). Per germline, CDR1 DFQATT and CDR2 SNEGSKA (reference sequence). V was trimmed by 4 bases and J by 9 bases, leaving 22 bases between them. The CDR3 runs 15 residues. CDR3 amino acids: CSAISWGRARGEQFF. Here the CDR3 DNA reads TGCAGTGCTATTTCATGGGGGAGGGCCAGGGGTGAGCAGTTCTTC.

This clonotype was seen ten or more times. This chain uses TRBV28 with TRBJ2-7, with 10 bases that match TRBD2. The CDR3 has 15 residues. Germline values: CDR1 MDHEN, CDR2 SYDVKM. V shed 4 bases, J shed 3 bases, and the junction held 6 bases outside the gene matches. The chain's CDR3 is CASSSPGLAIYEQYF. The CDR3 DNA sequence: TGTGCCAGCAGTTCTCCGGGACTAGCGATCTACGAGCAGTACTTC.